These 26 T cell receptor beta chains were all obtained from the same sample, sequenced in a study of molecular identifiers for immune sequencing clone quantification. TCRdb re-derived calls from the PCR reads in MiXCR, one entry per CDR3 protein. The sample has about 23,000 distinct CDR3 sequences; 17% are singletons. The specimen sequenced was naive CD8+ T cells from blood, with Jurkat cell RNA spiked in. The subset: FACS-sorted CD8+CD4-CCR7+CD45RA+ naive T cells. These TCRs come from a human donor in good health. Some libraries in this study had Jurkat cell RNA spiked in.

This clonotype showed up many times. V and J are TRBV6-2 or TRBV6-3 and TRBJ2-2; the D gene is possibly TRBD1 (6 bases). The CDR3 spans 15 residues. V gave up 8 bases and J gave up 4 bases, with 17 bases separating them. Looked up from germline, CDR1 is MNHEY and CDR2 is SVGEGT. The CDR3 reads CASETYRVGTGELFF. For the CDR3, the DNA is TGTGCCAGCGAAACCTACAGGGTCGGCACCGGGGAGCTGTTTTTT.

This clonotype was observed at least ten times. The chain couples TRBV5-1 to TRBJ1-1; D gene uncertain. V lost 0 bases and J 5 bases, leaving 8 bases between the germline ends. This CDR3 has 13 amino acids. Looked up from germline, CDR1 is SGHRS and CDR2 is YFSETQ. The CDR3 reads CASSLGAATEAFF. The CDR3 region has the DNA TGCGCCAGCAGCTTGGGGGCTGCAACTGAAGCTTTCTTT. The whole variable domain, remainder taken from reference TRBV5-1 and TRBJ1-1, is KAGVTQTPRYLIKTRGQQVTLSCSPISGHRSVSWYQQTPGQGLQFLFEYFSETQRNKGNFPGRFSGRQFSNSRSEMNVSTLELGDSALYLCASSLGAATEAFFGQGTRLTVV.

This clonotype was observed at least ten times. J is TRBJ2-7 and V is TRBV11-2, with 7 bases identical to TRBD2. Germline V gene data show CDR1 as SGHAT and CDR2 as FQNNGV. The CDR3 extends over 15 amino acids. Trimming removed 5 bases from V and 0 bases from J; junction bases left unmatched: 7. The DNA of the CDR3 is TGTGCCAGCAGCCCAGGACTAGGAAGCTCCTACGAGCAGTACTTC. It is translated as CASSPGLGSSYEQYF.

In this sample, this clonotype turned up a few times. J is TRBJ2-1 and V is TRBV4-2; D possibly corresponds to TRBD1 (6 bases). Germline values: CDR1 LGHNA, CDR2 YNFKEQ. CDR3 length: 16 residues. Trimming left V 0 bases short and J 0 bases short, with 9 bases between. CDR3: CASSQDRTASYNEQFF. In DNA, the CDR3 is TGTGCCAGCAGCCAAGATAGGACAGCCTCCTACAATGAGCAGTTCTTC.

This clonotype has ten or more counts. The chain combines TRBV5-1 with TRBJ2-7; D perhaps matches TRBD1 (6 bases). CDR3 length: 13 amino acids. The V gene's germline CDR1 is SGHRS and CDR2 YFSETQ. Trimming left V 2 bases short and J 1 base short, with 7 bases between. The CDR3 reads CASSFTGSYEQYF. DNA of the CDR3: TGCGCCAGCAGCTTCACAGGGTCCTACGAGCAGTACTTC.

Comment on this clonotype: A much larger clone is a single base away; this may be a read error. V and J are TRBV5-3 and TRBJ1-1; no reliable D call. TRBV5-3 has ORF status, its function being uncertain. V lost 9 bases, J lost 0 bases, and 12 bases lay in between. The CDR3 is made up of 13 amino acids. CDR3: CANSFGMNTEAFF. The CDR3 region has the DNA TGTGCCAACAGCTTTGGGATGAACACTGAAGCTTTCTTT.

This clonotype was seen many times. The CDR3 DNA reads as TGTGCCAGTAGTATCTCCGGGGGGTATAACACTGAAGCTTTCTTT. Protein product: CASSISGGYNTEAFF. The V and J genes are TRBV19 and TRBJ1-1, with D possibly being TRBD1 (5 bases). V was pared by 3 bases and J by 2 bases, with 13 bases between. CDR3 length: 15 residues. The V gene's germline CDR1 is LNHDA and CDR2 SQIVND (reference sequence).

This clonotype was recorded many times. The V and J genes are TRBV12-3 or TRBV12-4 and TRBJ2-3; D is ambiguous. With 4 bases removed from V and 6 bases from J, the gap between germline ends came to 8 bases. The CDR3 extends over 12 amino acids. The CDR3 loop is CASSSHRDTQYF. The CDR3 nucleotides read TGTGCCAGCAGTTCTCACCGGGATACGCAGTATTTT.

This clonotype was observed many times. The chain has TRBV7-8 and TRBJ1-1; perhaps TRBD1 as D (5 bases). V was clipped by 0 bases and J by 0 bases, with 11 bases between them. There are 16 residues in the CDR3. Germline loops: CDR1 SGHVS, CDR2 FQNEAQ. Written as DNA, the CDR3 is TGTGCCAGCAGCTTAGCGGGGCAGAGCATGAACACTGAAGCTTTCTTT. This encodes CASSLAGQSMNTEAFF.

In this sample, this clonotype is medium-sized (0.01 to 0.1%). This chain joins TRBV4-3 and TRBJ2-1, with 7 positions matching TRBD2. CDR1 is LGHNA and CDR2 is YSLEER in the germline V gene. The V gene end was trimmed by 3 bases and the J gene end by 7 bases; junction bases not matched to a gene: 12. The CDR3 has 16 amino acids. CDR3 nucleotides: TGCGCCAGCAGCCAGTATGAGACAGCGGGGATGAATGAGCAGTTCTTC. Translating it yields CASSQYETAGMNEQFF.

This clonotype has ten or more counts. V gene TRBV3-1 combines with J gene TRBJ1-5; D possibly corresponds to TRBD1 (5 bases). The CDR3 is 12 amino acids. Trimming took off 0 bases at V and 11 bases at J, with 8 bases between the two ends. CDR1 is LGHDT, CDR2 YNNKEL, per germline (reference sequence). The CDR3 loop is CASSQDRGTQHF. The CDR3, as DNA: TGTGCCAGCAGCCAAGATCGGGGGACCCAGCATTTT.

This clonotype occurred many times. The CDR3 protein is CASSLEGRYEQYF. The CDR3 coding sequence is TGTGCCAGCAGCTTGGAGGGACGGTACGAGCAGTACTTC. The chain carries TRBV5-7 and TRBJ2-7; D is tentatively TRBD1 or TRBD2 (5 bases each). TRBV5-7 is an ORF, with its function uncertain. With 0 bases removed from V and 4 bases from J, the gap between germline ends came to 8 bases. The CDR3 runs to 13 residues.

Ten or more counts support this clonotype. The chain has TRBV9 and TRBJ2-2; the D is unclear. Trimming left V 4 bases short and J 0 bases short, with 10 bases between. The CDR3 contains 15 residues. Germline V lookup: CDR1 SGDLS, CDR2 YYNGEE. In DNA form, the CDR3 reads TGTGCCAGCAGCCCCACTGTCACGAACACCGGGGAGCTGTTTTTT. This sequence encodes CASSPTVTNTGELFF.

This clonotype appeared many times. V usage is TRBV27 and J usage is TRBJ2-3; TRBD1 agrees at 8 bases. Germline CDR1 reads MNHEY; CDR2 reads SMNVEV (reference sequence). The CDR3 extends over 13 amino acids. Trimming cost V 5 bases and J 3 bases; bases outside gene matches: 1. The CDR3 region has the DNA TGTGCCAGCAGTCGGACAGGGACAGATACGCAGTATTTT. Its protein is CASSRTGTDTQYF.

This clonotype appeared many times. The CDR3 DNA sequence: TGTGCCAGCAGCCCACAGGGGAGCCCCTACGAGCAGTACTTC. The encoded protein is CASSPQGSPYEQYF. This sequence joins TRBV14 and TRBJ2-7; TRBD1 matches 7 bases. Per germline, CDR1 SGHDN and CDR2 FVKESK. The V gene end was trimmed by 4 bases and the J gene end by 2 bases; junction bases not matched to a gene: 5. The CDR3 totals 14 residues. Combining the CDR3 with reference TRBV14 and TRBJ2-7 gives the whole variable domain EAGVTQFPSHSVIEKGQTVTLRCDPISGHDNLYWYRRVMGKEIKFLLHFVKESKQDESGMPNNRFLAERTGGTYSTLKVQPAELEDSGVYFCASSPQGSPYEQYFGPGTRLTVT.

This clonotype occurred a few times. A read error may explain this, as a much larger clone is one base away. This sequence joins TRBV4-1 and TRBJ2-5; TRBD2 agrees at 11 bases. Looked up from germline, CDR1 is MGHRA and CDR2 is YSYEKL. V lost 1 base and J lost 7; bases outside the gene matches: 2. The CDR3 is 14 residues long. The CDR3 region has the DNA TGCGCCAGCAGCCAAGTTCTAGCGGGGGGGACCCAGTACTTC. Translation: CASSQVLAGGTQYF.

Regarding this clonotype: It may be a read error: a sequence one base away is much more abundant. The genes are TRBV13 and TRBJ2-7; 9 bases map to TRBD1. There are 15 residues in the CDR3. The ends lost 5 bases at V and 6 bases at J; junction bases unmatched: 11. CDR1 and CDR2 from the germline V gene are PRHDT and FYEKMQ (reference sequence). CDR3 nucleotide sequence: TGTGCCAGCAGCCGCCCGGGACAGGGAGTTTGCGAGCAGTACTTC. Amino acids: CASSRPGQGVCEQYF.

This clonotype rates as medium-sized. The CDR3 is CASSLTGRATFTDTQYF. The CDR3, as DNA: TGCGCCAGCAGCTTGACCGGCCGCGCTACGTTCACAGATACGCAGTATTTT. V usage is TRBV5-1 and J usage is TRBJ2-3; D remains unclear. Germline lookup yields CDR1 SGHRS and CDR2 YFSETQ. V lost 1 base and J 2 bases, leaving 17 bases between the germline ends. CDR3 length: 17 residues.

By its share, this clonotype is medium-sized. The chain links TRBV5-6 to TRBJ2-6; D might be TRBD1 (5 bases). This CDR3 comprises 16 residues. Per germline, CDR1 SGHDT and CDR2 YYEEEE. V lost 5 bases and J lost 0, with 12 bases in between. The CDR3 coding sequence is TGTGCCAGCAGTTTTGACAGCAGCTCTGGGGCCAACGTCCTGACTTTC. This sequence encodes CASSFDSSSGANVLTF.

Ten or more counts support this clonotype. This rearrangement joins TRBV27 to TRBJ2-3; 7 bases fit TRBD1. The length of the CDR3 is 14 residues. V lost 4 bases and J lost 1; bases outside the gene matches: 2. Germline assignment: CDR1 MNHEY and CDR2 SMNVEV (reference sequence). The CDR3 region is CASSSGQGTDTQYF. The CDR3 DNA reads TGTGCCAGCAGTTCAGGACAGGGCACAGATACGCAGTATTTT.

By share, this clonotype ranks as medium-sized. V gene TRBV29-1 combines with J gene TRBJ1-5; D ambiguous. Germline-derived CDR1 and CDR2 are SQVTM and ANQGSEA. Trimming took off 0 bases at V and 0 bases at J, with 6 bases between the two ends. This CDR3 has 14 residues. CDR3 DNA: TGCAGCGTTGAAGAGGGATATAGCAATCAGCCCCAGCATTTT. As protein: CSVEEGYSNQPQHF.

This clonotype was detected many times. The chain links TRBV20-1 to TRBJ1-1, with D hard to call. This CDR3 spans 12 amino acids. Germline V gene data show CDR1 as DFQATT and CDR2 as SNEGSKA (reference sequence). Deletions cut 0 bases from V and 6 bases from J, with 8 bases between. The CDR3 sequence: CSARDFGAEAFF. For the CDR3, the DNA is TGCAGTGCTAGAGATTTCGGAGCTGAAGCTTTCTTT.

This clonotype was recorded many times. The gene calls are TRBV28 and TRBJ2-7; D is unresolved. The CDR3 runs to 12 residues. From germline, CDR1 is MDHEN and CDR2 SYDVKM. Between the trimmed V and J ends, which lost 7 bases and 0 bases, there was a span of 7 bases. CDR3 nucleotides: TGTGCCAGCAATCCGGGCTCCTACGAGCAGTACTTC. It is translated as CASNPGSYEQYF.

This clonotype was seen repeatedly, ten times or more. The CDR3 is CASYEPGPPPPNYGYTF. The CDR3 bases are TGTGCCAGTTACGAACCGGGACCGCCTCCCCCTAACTATGGCTACACCTTC. The chain joins TRBV7-9 to TRBJ1-2, with D perhaps matching TRBD1 (5 bases). CDR1 is SEHNR and CDR2 is FQNEAQ in the germline V gene (reference sequence). The V and J ends lost 9 bases and 0 bases respectively, with 23 bases between them. The CDR3 sequence is 17 residues long. The complete variable domain, with remaining parts taken from reference TRBV7-9 and TRBJ1-2, reads DTGVSQNPRHKITKRGQNVTFRCDPISEHNRLYWYRQTLGQGPEFLTYFQNEAQLEKSRLLSDRFSAERPKGSFSTLEIQRTEQGDSAMYLCASYEPGPPPPNYGYTFGSGTRLTVV.

This clonotype has a handful of counts. This may stem from a read error, because a much larger clone lies one nucleotide away. V is TRBV7-9 and J is TRBJ2-1, with D possibly matching TRBD1 (5 bases). The CDR3 loop spans 16 amino acids. In germline, CDR1 is SEHNR, CDR2 FQNEAQ (reference sequence). V dropped 5 bases and J dropped 6 bases, with 20 bases sitting between them. CDR3 residues: CASSQTGQGLSNEQFF. The CDR3 DNA reads TGTGCCAGCAGCCAAACCGGTCAGGGCCTAAGCAATGAGCAGTTCTTC.

This chain connects TRBV7-2 to TRBJ2-7; D gene uncertain. V lost 5 bases to trimming and J lost 5 bases, with 25 bases between them. Germline lookup yields CDR1 SGHTA and CDR2 FQGNSA. The CDR3 loop spans 17 amino acids. Here the CDR3 DNA reads TGTGCCAGCAGCCAAGAGACGGCTTCGACTTACCCCCACGAGCAGTACTTC. Protein sequence: CASSQETASTYPHEQYF.